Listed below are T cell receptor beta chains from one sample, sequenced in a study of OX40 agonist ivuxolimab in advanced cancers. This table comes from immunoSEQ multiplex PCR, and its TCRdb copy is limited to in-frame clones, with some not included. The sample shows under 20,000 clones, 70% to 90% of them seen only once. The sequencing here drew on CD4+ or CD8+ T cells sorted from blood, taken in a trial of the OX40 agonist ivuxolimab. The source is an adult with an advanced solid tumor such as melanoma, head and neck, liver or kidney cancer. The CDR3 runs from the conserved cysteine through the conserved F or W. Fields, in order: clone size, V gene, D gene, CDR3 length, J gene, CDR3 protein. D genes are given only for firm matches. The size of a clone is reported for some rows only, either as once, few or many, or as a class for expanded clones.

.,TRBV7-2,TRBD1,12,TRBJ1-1,CASSPQGARAFF
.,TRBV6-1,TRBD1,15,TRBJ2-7,CASSEVPTGVDEQYF
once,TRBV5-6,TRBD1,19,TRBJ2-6,CASSFFGQEAVTGANVLTF
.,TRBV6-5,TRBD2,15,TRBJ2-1,CASSQQLAGVNEQFF
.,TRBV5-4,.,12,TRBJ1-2,CASSFQGYGYTF
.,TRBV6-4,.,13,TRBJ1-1,CASSDSTYTEAFF
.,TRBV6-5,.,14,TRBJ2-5,CASSYSTGRETQYF
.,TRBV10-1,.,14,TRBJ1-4,CASSDGTLNEKLFF
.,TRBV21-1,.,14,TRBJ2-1,CASSKAEGLNEQFF
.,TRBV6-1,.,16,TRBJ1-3,CASSGVGSSSGNTIYF
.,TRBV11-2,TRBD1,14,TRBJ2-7,CASSQGQGADEQYF
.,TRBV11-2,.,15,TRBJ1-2,CASSLDRGSGYGYTF
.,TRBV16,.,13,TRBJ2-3,CASSQSPSHTQYF
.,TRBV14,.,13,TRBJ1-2,CASSPAANYGYTF
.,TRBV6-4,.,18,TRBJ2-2,CASSDQLLVASGTGELFF
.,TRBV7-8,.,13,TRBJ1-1,CASSLAWGAEAFF
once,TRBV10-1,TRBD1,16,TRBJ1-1,CASSENPGQMNTEAFF
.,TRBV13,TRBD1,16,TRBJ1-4,CASSLARQGKGEKLFF
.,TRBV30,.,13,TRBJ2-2,CAWSHLAAGELFF
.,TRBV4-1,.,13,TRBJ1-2,CASSRDDSYGYTF
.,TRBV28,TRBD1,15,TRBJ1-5,CASRDGQGDHQPQHF
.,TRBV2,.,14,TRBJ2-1,CASKDSQLPGEQFF
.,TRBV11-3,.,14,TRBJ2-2,CASSSPYGTGELFF
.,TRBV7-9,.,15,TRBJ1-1,CASSPPQEWNTEAFF
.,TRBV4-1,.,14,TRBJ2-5,CASSPRGGPETQYF
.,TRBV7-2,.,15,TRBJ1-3,CASSLFGRSGNTIYF
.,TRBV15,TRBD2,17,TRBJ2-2,CATSSPRVRGGPGELFF
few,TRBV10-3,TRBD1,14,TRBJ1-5,CAISEAGGGQPQHF
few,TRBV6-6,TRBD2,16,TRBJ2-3,CASSLELAGSTDTQYF
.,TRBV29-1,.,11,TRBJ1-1,CSVMWYTEAFF
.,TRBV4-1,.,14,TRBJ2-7,CASSQALLAYEQYF
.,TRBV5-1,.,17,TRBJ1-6,CASSLSTESSYNSPLHF
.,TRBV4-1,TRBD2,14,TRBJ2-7,CASSQRGVAYEQYF
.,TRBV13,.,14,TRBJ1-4,CASSLQGSNEKLFF
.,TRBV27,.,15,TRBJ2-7,CASSSTAGSTYEQYF
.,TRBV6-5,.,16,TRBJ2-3,CASSYSSRVVTDTQYF
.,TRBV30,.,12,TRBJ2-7,CAWRGWAGEQYF
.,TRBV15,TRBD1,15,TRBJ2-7,CATLPTGTGVDEQYF
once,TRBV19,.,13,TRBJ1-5,CASSQQGNQPQHF
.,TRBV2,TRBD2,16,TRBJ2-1,CASRDLAGLSYNEQFF
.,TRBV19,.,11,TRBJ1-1,CASSMRVEAFF
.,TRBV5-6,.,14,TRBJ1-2,CASSLGRSNYGYTF
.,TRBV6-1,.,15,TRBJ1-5,CASSEFHSSNQPQHF
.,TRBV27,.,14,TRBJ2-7,CASSLRGRPYEQYF
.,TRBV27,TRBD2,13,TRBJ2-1,CASFGIAGSVQFF
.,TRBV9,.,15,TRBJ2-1,CASSTSEYSYNEQFF
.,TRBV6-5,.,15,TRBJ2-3,CASTPLVGTSDTQYF
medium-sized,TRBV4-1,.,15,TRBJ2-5,CASSQEDLWMETQYF
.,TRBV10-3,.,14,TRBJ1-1,CAIRRSSKNTEAFF
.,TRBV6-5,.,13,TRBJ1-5,CASSTVPNQPQHF
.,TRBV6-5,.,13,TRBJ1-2,CASTTPPNYGYTF
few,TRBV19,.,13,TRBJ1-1,CASSIDGNTEAFF
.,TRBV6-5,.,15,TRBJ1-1,CASRAVRAIGTEAFF